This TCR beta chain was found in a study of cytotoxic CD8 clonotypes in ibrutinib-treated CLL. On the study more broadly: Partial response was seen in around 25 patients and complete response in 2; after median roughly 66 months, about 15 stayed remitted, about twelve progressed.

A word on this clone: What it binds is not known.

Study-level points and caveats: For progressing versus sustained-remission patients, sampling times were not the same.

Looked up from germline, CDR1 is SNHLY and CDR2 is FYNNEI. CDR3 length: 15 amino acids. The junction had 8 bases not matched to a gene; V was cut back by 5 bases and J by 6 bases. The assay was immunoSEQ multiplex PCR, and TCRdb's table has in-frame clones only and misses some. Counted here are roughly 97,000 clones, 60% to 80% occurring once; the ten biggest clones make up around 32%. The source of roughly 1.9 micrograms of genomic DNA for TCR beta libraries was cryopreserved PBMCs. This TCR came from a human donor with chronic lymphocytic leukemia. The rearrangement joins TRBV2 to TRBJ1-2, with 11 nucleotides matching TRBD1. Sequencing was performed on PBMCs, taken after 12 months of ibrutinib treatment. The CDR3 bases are TGTGCCAGCAGTTCCCGGGACAGGGGGGGAAATGGCTACACCTTC. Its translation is CASSSRDRGGNGYTF.